The 10 T cell receptor beta chains in this list originate from one sample, sequenced in a study of blood T cells in healthy people across ages. The authors ran a second PCR of 7 to 11 cycles using a sample-barcoded 5' primer and a J-beta primer mix. TCRdb reprocessed the 5' RACE reads with MiXCR, giving one entry per CDR3 protein. The sample shows 1.5 million to 1.8 million distinct CDR3 sequences, roughly two fifths of them seen only once. Sequencing was performed on blood. The receptor set was obtained from a woman aged 18-29 years in good health.

The gene calls are TRBV5-1 and TRBJ1-4; D gene uncertain. V was clipped by 4 bases and J by 8 bases, with 12 bases between them. The length of the CDR3 is 13 residues. Germline values: CDR1 SGHRS, CDR2 YFSETQ. The CDR3 bases are TGCGCCAGCAGCATAAATACACAGGAAAAACTGTTTTTT. Translation gives CASSINTQEKLFF.

The chain recombines TRBV11-2 with TRBJ1-3, with D unclear. V lost 3 bases and J 2 bases, leaving 8 bases between the germline ends. CDR3 length equals 14 residues. Germline assignment: CDR1 SGHAT and CDR2 FQNNGV. The CDR3 bases are TGTGCCAGCAGCTTTAATTTGGCTGGAAACACCATATATTTT. Translation: CASSFNLAGNTIYF. Full variable domain (rest looked up from reference TRBV11-2 and TRBJ1-3): EAGVAQSPRYKIIEKRQSVAFWCNPISGHATLYWYQQILGQGPKLLIQFQNNGVVDDSQLPKDRFSAERLKGVDSTLKIQPAKLEDSAVYLCASSFNLAGNTIYFGEGSWLTVV.

This clonotype was detected only a few times. The rearrangement links TRBV27 to TRBJ2-7, with 7 bases identical to TRBD1. J lost 4 bases, V lost 5 bases, and 14 bases had no gene match. Per the germline V gene, CDR1 is MNHEY and CDR2 is SMNVEV (reference sequence). The CDR3 is 16 amino acids. The DNA of the CDR3 is TGTGCCAGCAGTGTGATTGGGACAGCAGGCCCTTACGAGCAGTACTTC. This encodes CASSVIGTAGPYEQYF.

Of note for this clonotype: One base away lies a much larger clone, so this may be a sequencing read error. V gene TRBV10-3 combines with J gene TRBJ2-1; 14 bases map to TRBD2. The CDR3 is 15 amino acids. Germline V lookup: CDR1 ENHRY, CDR2 SYGVKD. The V gene end was trimmed by 6 bases and the J gene end by 4 bases; junction bases not matched to a gene: 2. The CDR3 protein is CAIRRTSGRYNEQFF. The CDR3 DNA reads as TGTGCCATCAGGCGGACTAGCGGGAGGTACAATGAGCAGTTCTTC.

A few counts support this clonotype. The chain employs TRBV21-1 and TRBJ2-7; TRBD2 was called by the table and not checked on the DNA. TRBV21-1 counts as a pseudogene. The CDR3 runs to 15 residues. The CDR3 protein is CASSTPSGRIHEQYF. The CDR3 DNA sequence: TGTGCCAGCAGCACCCCTAGCGGGAGGATCCACGAGCAGTACTTC.

This clonotype was recorded only once. V usage is TRBV7-2 and J usage is TRBJ2-7; TRBD2 matches at 9 bases. CDR1 and CDR2 (germline): SGHTA, FQGNSA. The V gene end was trimmed by 5 bases and the J gene end by 5 bases; junction bases not matched to a gene: 4. CDR3 length equals 13 residues. The CDR3 nucleotides are TGTGCCAGCAGCACCAGACTAGCGGACGAGCAGTACTTC. Amino acids: CASSTRLADEQYF.

The rearrangement links TRBV29-1 to TRBJ2-5, with 9 bases fitting TRBD1. The germline V gene encodes CDR1 SQVTM and CDR2 ANQGSEA. The CDR3 is made up of 15 amino acids. The V gene end was trimmed by 6 bases and the J gene end by 3 bases; junction bases not matched to a gene: 11. The CDR3 DNA follows: TGCAGCGTGATACCGGGACAGGGCCGAAAAGAGACCCAGTACTTC. Protein sequence: CSVIPGQGRKETQYF.

The chain joins TRBV5-6 to TRBJ1-2, with D uncertain. CDR1 SGHDT and CDR2 YYEEEE come from the germline V gene. Trimming took 2 bases from V and 3 from J, leaving 8 bases between them. This CDR3 comprises 13 residues. The CDR3 loop reads CASSFEQDYGYTF. The CDR3 nucleotides are TGTGCCAGCAGCTTCGAACAAGACTATGGCTACACCTTC.

The chain recombines TRBV3-1 with TRBJ2-5; D not certain. The V end was cut by 0 bases, the J end by 7 bases, with 15 bases between. The CDR3 extends over 15 amino acids. Germline V gene sequence: CDR1 LGHDT, CDR2 YNNKEL (reference sequence). The CDR3 DNA reads as TGTGCCAGCAGCCAAGATAGGCATGTCAAGAGGACCCAGTACTTC. Its protein product is CASSQDRHVKRTQYF.

The chain combines TRBV11-1 with TRBJ2-7; 7 bases line up with TRBD2. V was pared by 5 bases and J by 2 bases, with 6 bases of the junction left unmatched. The CDR3 sequence is 14 residues long. The germline V gene encodes CDR1 SGHAT and CDR2 FQDESV (reference sequence). Here the CDR3 DNA reads TGTGCCAGCAGCCCCCTCGGGAGGACCTACGAGCAGTACTTC. Translated: CASSPLGRTYEQYF.